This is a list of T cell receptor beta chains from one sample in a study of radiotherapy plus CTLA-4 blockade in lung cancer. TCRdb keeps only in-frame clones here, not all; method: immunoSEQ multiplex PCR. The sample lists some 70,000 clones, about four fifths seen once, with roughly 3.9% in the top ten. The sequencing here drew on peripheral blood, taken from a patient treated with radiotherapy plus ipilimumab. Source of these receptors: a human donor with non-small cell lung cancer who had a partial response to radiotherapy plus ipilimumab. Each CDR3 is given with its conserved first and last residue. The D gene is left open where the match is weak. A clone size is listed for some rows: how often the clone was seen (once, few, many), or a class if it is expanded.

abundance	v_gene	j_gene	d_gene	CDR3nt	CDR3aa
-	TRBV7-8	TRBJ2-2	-	TGTGCCAGCAGCTTAGGGGGGGACGCGGCCGGGGAGCTGTTTTTT	CASSLGGDAAGELFF
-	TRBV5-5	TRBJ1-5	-	TGTGCCAGCAGCGTAGCCGGGGGTGGTAATCAGCCCCAGCATTTT	CASSVAGGGNQPQHF
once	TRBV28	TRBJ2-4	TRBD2	TGTGCCAGCAGTATTCTAGACACTAGCGGGAGGGGAGCCAAAAACATTCAGTACTTC	CASSILDTSGRGAKNIQYF
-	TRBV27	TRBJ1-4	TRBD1	TGTGCCAGCGGTGGGCAGGGGGCAGGGAAACTGTTTTTT	CASGGQGAGKLFF
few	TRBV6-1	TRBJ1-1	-	TGTGCCAGCAGTACAGGGCACGGCACTGAAGCTTTCTTT	CASSTGHGTEAFF
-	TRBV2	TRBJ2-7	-	TGTGCCAGCAGAAAAGACGGGGAGGAGCAGTACTTC	CASRKDGEEQYF
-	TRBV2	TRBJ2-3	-	TGTGCCAGCAGTGTAAACCTAGGCACAGATACGCAGTATTTT	CASSVNLGTDTQYF
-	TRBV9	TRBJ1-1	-	TGTGCCAGCAGCGTAGGGGGCAGTTCCTTCATGAACACTGAAGCTTTCTTT	CASSVGGSSFMNTEAFF
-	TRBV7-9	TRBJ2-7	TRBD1	TGTGCCAGCAGCATTCCGGACAGGGGGCGGTTCGAGCAGTACTTC	CASSIPDRGRFEQYF
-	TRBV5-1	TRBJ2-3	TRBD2	TGCGCCAGCAGCATAAGCGGGAGGGTCACAGATACGCAGTATTTT	CASSISGRVTDTQYF
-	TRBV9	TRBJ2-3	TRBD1	TGTGCCAGCAGCGCGGGGACAGGCGGGACAGATACGCAGTATTTT	CASSAGTGGTDTQYF
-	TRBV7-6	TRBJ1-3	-	TGTGCCAGCAGCTTAGGGGGCAGCTCTGGAAACACCATATATTTT	CASSLGGSSGNTIYF
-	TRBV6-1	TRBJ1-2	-	TGTGCCAGCACCGAACCCCGAAACTACTATGGCTACACCTTC	CASTEPRNYYGYTF
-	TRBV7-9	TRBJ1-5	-	TGTGCCAGCAGCTTAGCACTAGGCCGGGACATTAGCAATCAGCCCCAGCATTTT	CASSLALGRDISNQPQHF
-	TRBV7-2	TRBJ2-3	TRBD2	TGTGCCAGCAGCCTCTCTCGGACGGGAGGGCAAGATACGCAGTATTTT	CASSLSRTGGQDTQYF
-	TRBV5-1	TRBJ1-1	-	TGCGCCAGCAGCTTGGAAGTCGCCAGGGCTAACACTGAAGCTTTCTTT	CASSLEVARANTEAFF
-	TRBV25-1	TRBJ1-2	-	TGTGCCAGCAGTGGCGACAGGCGCCCTTTCTATGGCTACACCTTC	CASSGDRRPFYGYTF
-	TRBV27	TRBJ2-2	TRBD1	TGTGCCAGCAGTAACCACCCAGGGGGCCTCGAAAACACCGGGGAGCTGTTTTTT	CASSNHPGGLENTGELFF
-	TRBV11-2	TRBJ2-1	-	TGTGCAGCTAGACTAGGTCACTCCTACAATGAGCAGTTCTTC	CAARLGHSYNEQFF
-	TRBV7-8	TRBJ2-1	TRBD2	TGTGCCAGCAGCCGCGACCCAACAGGACTAGCGGACTACAATGAGCAGTTCTTC	CASSRDPTGLADYNEQFF
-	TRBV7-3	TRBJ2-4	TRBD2	TGTGCCAGCAGCTTAGGCCGGGGGGGGACGGGGGCCAAAAACATTCAGTACTTC	CASSLGRGGTGAKNIQYF
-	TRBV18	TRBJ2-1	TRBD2	TGTGCCAGCTCCCGCGAGGCTAGCGGGAGCTATGAGCAGTTCTTC	CASSREASGSYEQFF
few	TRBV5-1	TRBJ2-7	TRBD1	TGCGCCAGCAGCTTGGCCACAGGGGCCCACGAGCAGTACTTC	CASSLATGAHEQYF